The next 26 T cell receptor beta chains were all read from a single sample in a study of CXCR3-negative and CXCR3-positive naive CD8 T cells. Carrying UMI labels, the TRB cDNA libraries were prepared through 5' RACE. From the 5' RACE reads, TCRdb lists one entry per CDR3 protein and no DNA. Its clone listing holds about 62,000 distinct CDR3 sequences. The sequenced material came from naive CXCR3- CD8+ T cells from blood. Subset indicated: CD45RO-CCR7+CD27+CD95- naive CD8+ T cells lacking CXCR3 (TNR3-). The receptors come from a human donor in good health. Some clones in this sample may be carry-over from other donors' samples.

V and J are TRBV5-1 and TRBJ2-7; TCRdb proposes TRBD1, but this gene call is untestable without DNA. The CDR3 covers 18 residues. Germline lookup yields CDR1 SGHRS and CDR2 YFSETQ. CDR3 loop: CASSLEPWDTGYPYEQYF.

The chain couples TRBV4-1 to TRBJ2-7; the TRBD1 assignment by TCRdb is unverifiable without DNA. The CDR3 has 15 residues. Germline values: CDR1 MGHRA, CDR2 YSYEKL. The CDR3 sequence: CASSQDRGLTSEQYF.

The gene calls are TRBV29-1 and TRBJ2-5; without DNA, the TCRdb call of TRBD1 cannot be checked. Looked up from germline, CDR1 is SQVTM and CDR2 is ANQGSEA. The CDR3 extends over 12 amino acids. CDR3 loop: CSVNGAQETQYF.

The V call is TRBV21-1, the J call TRBJ2-7. TRBV21-1 is a documented pseudogene. This CDR3 has 16 amino acids. The CDR3 here is CASSTGEWVRSYEQYF.

V usage is TRBV27 and J usage is TRBJ2-1; TCRdb calls TRBD2, which cannot be checked without DNA. The CDR3 contains 16 residues. CDR1 is MNHEY, CDR2 SMNVEV, per germline (reference sequence). The CDR3 sequence is CASSWDYTSSYNEQFF.

This chain links TRBV6-5 with TRBJ2-7. Per germline, CDR1 MNHEY and CDR2 SVGAGI. The length of the CDR3 is 14 residues. CDR3 region: CASSYRVEAYEQYF.

The rearrangement links TRBV7-8 to TRBJ1-1; TCRdb picks TRBD1, but there is no DNA to check that call. CDR1 and CDR2 from the germline V gene are SGHVS and FQNEAQ. This CDR3 is built from 13 residues. CDR3 protein: CASSSGGVDEAFF.

The chain uses TRBV29-1 and TRBJ2-1; TCRdb calls TRBD1, which cannot be checked without DNA. In germline, CDR1 is SQVTM, CDR2 ANQGSEA. The CDR3 is 14 residues long. This chain's CDR3 is CSGDPRDPYNEQFF.

The chain carries TRBV3-1 and TRBJ1-1; TCRdb selects TRBD1, and the lack of DNA leaves this call unchecked. Germline V CDR1 and CDR2: LGHDT, YNNKEL (reference sequence). The CDR3 has 14 residues. The CDR3 loop reads CASSQEDSRIEAFF.

This rearrangement joins TRBV20-1 to TRBJ2-1; without DNA, the TCRdb call of TRBD1 cannot be checked. This CDR3 is 14 amino acids long. Germline CDR1 reads DFQATT; CDR2 reads SNEGSKA (reference sequence). The CDR3 loop is CSASQGKDVNEQFF.

The V and J genes are TRBV29-1 and TRBJ2-7; without DNA, the TCRdb call of TRBD2 cannot be checked. CDR1 is SQVTM, CDR2 ANQGSEA, per germline. This CDR3 is 16 amino acids long. CDR3 amino acids: CSVEETSRGGFYEQYF.

The genes are TRBV28 and TRBJ2-7; TCRdb calls TRBD1, which cannot be checked without DNA. Looked up from germline, CDR1 is MDHEN and CDR2 is SYDVKM. This CDR3 region has 20 residues. The CDR3: CASSLFHGLMDRGSTYEQYF.

The chain couples TRBV10-3 to TRBJ2-7; TCRdb calls TRBD1, which cannot be checked without DNA. There are 14 residues in the CDR3. CDR1 and CDR2 (germline): ENHRY, SYGVKD. CDR3 protein: CAISGGAGPYEQYF.

The chain couples TRBV19 to TRBJ2-2; without DNA, the TCRdb call of TRBD1 cannot be checked. The CDR3 contains 14 residues. Germline V gene sequence: CDR1 LNHDA, CDR2 SQIVND (reference sequence). The CDR3 sequence is CAVQGQGDTGELFF.

This clonotype shows up as medium-sized by frequency. V gene TRBV7-8 combines with J gene TRBJ1-5; checking the TCRdb D call of TRBD1 is not possible without DNA. Germline CDR1 reads SGHVS; CDR2 reads FQNEAQ. This CDR3 is built from 16 residues. The CDR3: CASSSRQGLGNQPQHF.

The chain employs TRBV7-3 and TRBJ2-3; with no DNA, the TCRdb D assignment of TRBD1 cannot be verified. CDR1 and CDR2 from the germline V gene are SGHTA and FQGTGA. CDR3 size: 15 residues. This CDR3 reads CASSFMGGGTDTQYF. The full variable domain, completed using reference TRBV7-3 and TRBJ2-3, is GAGVSQTPSNKVTEKGKYVELRCDPISGHTALYWYRQSLGQGPEFLIYFQGTGAADDSGLPNDRFFAVRPEGSVSTLKIQRTERGDSAVYLCASSFMGGGTDTQYFGPGTRLTVL.

J is TRBJ2-3 and V is TRBV7-2; TCRdb calls TRBD1, which cannot be checked without DNA. This CDR3 is 15 amino acids long. The V gene's germline CDR1 is SGHTA and CDR2 FQGNSA. CDR3 residues: CASSLAGGPGDTQYF.

The rearrangement links TRBV12-3 or TRBV12-4 to TRBJ1-2. The length of the CDR3 is 12 residues. CDR3 residues: CASSADRAVYTF.

The chain employs TRBV20-1 and TRBJ2-7. Germline values: CDR1 DFQATT, CDR2 SNEGSKA (reference sequence). This CDR3 spans 13 amino acids. CDR3: CSARSGTAYEQYF.

The chain combines TRBV7-2 with TRBJ2-7; TCRdb designates TRBD2, a call that cannot be tested without DNA. From germline, CDR1 is SGHTA and CDR2 FQGNSA. The CDR3 totals 16 residues. The CDR3 protein is CASSSATDLRTDMQYF.

The chain combines TRBV27 with TRBJ2-7. The CDR3 totals 11 residues. Germline V gene data show CDR1 as MNHEY and CDR2 as SMNVEV (reference sequence). CDR3 protein: CASSLMGEQYF.

This chain connects TRBV29-1 to TRBJ1-1. The CDR3 covers 12 residues. Germline CDR1 is SQVTM and CDR2 is ANQGSEA. The CDR3 reads CSVGVMNTEAFF.

The J gene is TRBJ1-6, the V gene TRBV28; the D call from TCRdb, TRBD1, cannot be confirmed without DNA. Germline lookup yields CDR1 MDHEN and CDR2 SYDVKM. There are 14 residues in the CDR3. CDR3: CASSPAGENSPLHF.

The chain carries TRBV14 and TRBJ2-3; TCRdb selects TRBD1, and the lack of DNA leaves this call unchecked. The CDR3 has 14 amino acids. The germline V gene has CDR1 SGHDN and CDR2 FVKESK. CDR3 sequence: CASSQAGLTDTQYF.

The chain is built from TRBV5-5 and TRBJ2-7; TCRdb designates TRBD1, a call that cannot be tested without DNA. Per germline, CDR1 SGHKS and CDR2 YYEKEE (reference sequence). This CDR3 region has 13 residues. The CDR3 protein is CASSFGQSYEQYF.

The chain links TRBV12-3 or TRBV12-4 to TRBJ1-1; TCRdb's D call, TRBD1, is unchecked because there is no DNA. The CDR3 loop spans 16 amino acids. This chain's CDR3 is CASSPGDRAEGTEAFF.